A single sample gave rise to the 10 T cell receptor beta chains below, sequenced in a study of T cells after posttransplantation cyclophosphamide. The method was immunoSEQ multiplex PCR; TCRdb's version includes in-frame clones alone and lacks a portion of them. This sample carries some 40,000 clones, none of them present only once. The sequencing input was PBMCs. The receptors originated from a man between 50 and 59 years old in good health, CMV-negative, and a related stem cell transplant donor.

This clone was seen ten or more times. The rearrangement uses TRBV6-6 and TRBJ1-1; TRBD1 agrees at 8 bases. The germline CDR1 and CDR2 sequences are MNHNY and SVGAGI (reference sequence). The trim removed 8 bases at V and 1 base at J, leaving 9 bases unmatched. There are 15 residues in the CDR3. CDR3 sequence: CASAFDRGRNTEAFF. The DNA for the CDR3 is TGTGCCAGCGCCTTCGACAGGGGACGGAACACTGAAGCTTTCTTT.

This clone was seen ten or more times. This chain uses TRBV7-3 with TRBJ2-7; D possibly corresponds to TRBD2 (6 bases). Germline assignment: CDR1 SGHTA and CDR2 FQGTGA. The CDR3 is 15 residues long. The V end was cut by 4 bases, the J end by 2 bases, with 15 bases between. The CDR3 DNA reads as TGTGCCAGCAGCTCCAATCGCGGGGTCGCCTACGAGCAGTACTTC. This translates into CASSSNRGVAYEQYF.

In this sample, this clone turned up many times. The genes are TRBV27 and TRBJ1-1; D perhaps matches TRBD1 (5 bases). V was cut by 2 bases and J by 0 bases, with 10 bases left in between. This CDR3 region has 15 residues. Germline V lookup: CDR1 MNHEY, CDR2 SMNVEV (reference sequence). The CDR3 here is CASSLGGDLNTEAFF. The CDR3 DNA sequence: TGTGCCAGCAGTTTAGGAGGGGATCTGAACACTGAAGCTTTCTTT.

This clone was counted ten times or more. The chain uses TRBV9 and TRBJ2-7, with a weak D call TRBD1 (8 bases). This CDR3 contains 13 residues. Germline values: CDR1 SGDLS, CDR2 YYNGEE. This CDR3 is CVTYMDREGVQYF. CDR3 bases: TGTGTTACCTATATGGACAGGGAGGGGGTGCAGTACTTC.

This clone came up many times. The chain uses TRBV15 and TRBJ2-3; a weak D match, TRBD1 (5 bases). The CDR3 length is 15 residues. V was cut by 1 base and J by 0 bases, with 8 bases left in between. Germline V gene lookup returns CDR1 LNHNV and CDR2 YYDKDF (reference sequence). As DNA, the CDR3 is TGTGCCACCAGCAGAGGAGGACAAAGCACAGATACGCAGTATTTT. This gives the protein CATSRGGQSTDTQYF. Variable domain in full (rest from reference TRBV15 and TRBJ2-3): DAMVIQNPRYQVTQFGKPVTLSCSQTLNHNVMYWYQQKSSQAPKLLFHYYDKDFNNEADTPDNFQSRRPNTSFCFLDIRSPGLGDTAMYLCATSRGGQSTDTQYFGPGTRLTVL.

The table lists this clone with many counts. The V call is TRBV7-9, the J call TRBJ2-1, with 10 bases that match TRBD2. With 2 bases clipped from V and 7 bases from J, the junction kept 2 bases outside the gene matches. The CDR3 loop spans 14 amino acids. Germline assignment: CDR1 SEHNR and CDR2 FQNEAQ (reference sequence). CDR3 coding DNA: TGTGCCAGCAGCTTAAGCGGGAGGGATAATGAGCAGTTCTTC. Protein sequence: CASSLSGRDNEQFF.

This clone was observed at least ten times. The V call is TRBV6-5, the J call TRBJ2-1, with D unclear. Trimming stripped 2 bases from V and 9 bases from J, with 20 bases between. This CDR3 is 16 amino acids long. CDR1 and CDR2 (germline): MNHEY, SVGAGI. CDR3 nucleotide sequence: TGTGCCAGCAGTTACGGGCCACCCCTCCTACACGGTGAGCAGTTCTTC. It codes for CASSYGPPLLHGEQFF.

This chain joins TRBV7-9 and TRBJ2-5, with a tentative D call TRBD1 (5 bases). The last part of the DNA fits TRBJ2-7 better; the J call may be wrong. This CDR3 comprises 14 residues. CDR1 is SEHNR, CDR2 FQNEAQ, per germline (reference sequence). The CDR3 loop reads CASSHDQDTYEQYF. The CDR3 DNA follows: TGTGCCAGCAGCCATGACCAGGACACCTACGAGCAGTACTTC.

This clone was detected ten times or more. CDR3 residues: CASSARQGSNQPQHF. The CDR3 DNA sequence: TGTGCCAGCAGTGCTCGTCAGGGCAGCAATCAGCCCCAGCATTTT. V and J are TRBV2 and TRBJ1-5, with D tentatively TRBD1 (5 bases). Trimming took 4 bases from V and 1 from J, leaving 11 bases between them. Germline V gene sequence: CDR1 SNHLY, CDR2 FYNNEI. The CDR3 is 15 amino acids.

In its sample, this clone ranks as medium-sized. The rearrangement joins TRBV25-1 to TRBJ2-7; TRBD1 matches 8 bases. V dropped 7 bases and J dropped 2; count of bases not matched to a gene: 4. This CDR3 is built from 13 residues. Per the germline V gene, CDR1 is MGHDK and CDR2 is SYGVNS. The CDR3 coding sequence is TGTGCCAGCACAGGGGGCGAGACCTACGAGCAGTACTTC. Translation: CASTGGETYEQYF.